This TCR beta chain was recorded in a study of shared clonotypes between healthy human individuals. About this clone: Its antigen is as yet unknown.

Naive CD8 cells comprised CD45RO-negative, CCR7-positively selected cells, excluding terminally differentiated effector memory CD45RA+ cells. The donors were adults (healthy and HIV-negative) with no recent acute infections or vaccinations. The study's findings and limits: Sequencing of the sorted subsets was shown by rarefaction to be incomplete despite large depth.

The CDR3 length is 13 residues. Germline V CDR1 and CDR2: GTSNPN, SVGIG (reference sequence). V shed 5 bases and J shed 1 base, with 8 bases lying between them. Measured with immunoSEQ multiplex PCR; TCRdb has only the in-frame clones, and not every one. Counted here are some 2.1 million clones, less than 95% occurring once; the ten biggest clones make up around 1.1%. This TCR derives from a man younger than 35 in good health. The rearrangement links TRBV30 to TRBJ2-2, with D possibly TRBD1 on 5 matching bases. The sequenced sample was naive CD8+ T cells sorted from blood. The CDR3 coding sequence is TGTGCCTGGGACAGCTTGAACACCGGGGAGCTGTTTTTT. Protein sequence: CAWDSLNTGELFF.